This record covers a single TCR beta chain. This sample is part of a study of blood T cell repertoires in COVID-19. The CDR3 sequence is 15 residues long. Trimming stripped 4 bases from V and 0 bases from J, with 7 bases between. CDR1 is MNHEY, CDR2 SMNVEV, per germline (reference sequence). Study processing details: Quantification of nucleated cells was approximated via reference gene primer amplification. The protocol was immunoSEQ multiplex PCR, while the TCRdb copy is restricted to in-frame clones and leaves out a portion. V and J calls and clone size are given by that table; D and trimming were obtained from the DNA. This sample carries 150,000 or so clones, about four fifths of them seen once, and the ten largest clones take 1.6%.

Sequencing used peripheral blood. The receptor's source is a human donor in a cohort sampled during active COVID-19. The chain links TRBV27 to TRBJ2-6; D remains unclear. CDR3 sequence reads: CASSSLSSGANVLTF. In DNA form, the CDR3 reads TGTGCCAGCAGTTCCCTCAGCTCTGGGGCCAACGTCCTGACTTTC.